This TCR beta chain stems from a study of CD8 T cells in ankylosing spondylitis. One entry per CDR3 protein results from TCRdb running MiXCR on the 5' RACE reads. Among 150,000 to 200,000 distinct CDR3 sequences listed, roughly 11% were seen once. This clonotype was seen at least ten times. The receptor comes from a male donor with ankylosing spondylitis or in good health (not recorded which). The sample comprised blood, either unsorted or a sorted T cell fraction (not recorded which).

The CDR3 DNA sequence: TGCAGCGTCTCAGGGGGGCCAAGTCAGCCCCAGCATTTT. This translates into CSVSGGPSQPQHF. The genes are TRBV29-1 and TRBJ1-5; 7 positions match TRBD1. Germline CDR1 SQVTM, CDR2 ANQGSEA. J lost 6 bases, V lost 6 bases, and 8 bases had no gene match. The CDR3 consists of 13 residues. The whole variable domain, filled in from reference TRBV29-1 and TRBJ1-5, reads SAVISQKPSRDICQRGTSLTIQCQVDSQVTMMFWYRQQPGQSLTLIATANQGSEATYESGFVIDKFPISRPNLTFSTLTVSNMSPEDSSIYLCSVSGGPSQPQHFGDGTRLSIL.